This paragraph reports one T cell receptor (beta chain). Antigen specificity is unknown. These data come from a study of shared clonotypes between healthy human individuals. Overall study results and limits: Only a few donors were included, so the genetic and exposure-history diversity represented was limited.

The run depth of the assay was deep. Genomic DNA belonging to each subset was distributed in equal measure over several immunoSEQ plates. DNA from unsorted PBMC was sequenced on ten immunoSEQ deep assay plates. The method was immunoSEQ multiplex PCR; TCRdb's version includes in-frame clones alone and lacks a portion of them. The sample comprises about 490,000 clones, approximately 80% of which are singletons, and 10% to 15% rests with the top ten. The receptor was isolated from a middle-aged woman in good health. Some clones in this sample may be carry-over from other donors' samples. The specimen sequenced was PBMCs.

The CDR3 DNA reads as TGCGCCAGCAGCCGGGACAGCAACACCGGGGAGCTGTTTTTT. Protein: CASSRDSNTGELFF. The chain employs TRBV5-1 and TRBJ2-2; 7 nucleotides agree with TRBD1. CDR1 and CDR2 (germline): SGHRS, YFSETQ. The CDR3 length is 14 residues. V was clipped by 4 bases and J by 2 bases; unmatched bases: 2. The entire variable domain, with the rest obtained from reference TRBV5-1 and TRBJ2-2, is as follows: KAGVTQTPRYLIKTRGQQVTLSCSPISGHRSVSWYQQTPGQGLQFLFEYFSETQRNKGNFPGRFSGRQFSNSRSEMNVSTLELGDSALYLCASSRDSNTGELFFGEGSRLTVL.